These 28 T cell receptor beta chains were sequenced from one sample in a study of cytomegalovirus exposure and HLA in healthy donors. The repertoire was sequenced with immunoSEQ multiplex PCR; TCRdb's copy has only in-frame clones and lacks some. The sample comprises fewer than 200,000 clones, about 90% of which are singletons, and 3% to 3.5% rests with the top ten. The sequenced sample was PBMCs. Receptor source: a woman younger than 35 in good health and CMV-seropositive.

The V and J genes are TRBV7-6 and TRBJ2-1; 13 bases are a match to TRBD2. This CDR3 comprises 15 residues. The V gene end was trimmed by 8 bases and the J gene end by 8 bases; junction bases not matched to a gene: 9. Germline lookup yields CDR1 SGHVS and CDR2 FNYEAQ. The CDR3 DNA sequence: TGTGCCAGCGGGCCGGGACTAGCGGGATTCGATGAGCAGTTCTTC. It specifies CASGPGLAGFDEQFF.

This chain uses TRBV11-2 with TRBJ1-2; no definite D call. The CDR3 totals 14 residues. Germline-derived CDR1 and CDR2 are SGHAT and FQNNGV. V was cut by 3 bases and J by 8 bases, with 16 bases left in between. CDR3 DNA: TGTGCCAGCAGCTTCCCCTTGGGGAGTCGCGGCTACACCTTC. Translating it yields CASSFPLGSRGYTF.

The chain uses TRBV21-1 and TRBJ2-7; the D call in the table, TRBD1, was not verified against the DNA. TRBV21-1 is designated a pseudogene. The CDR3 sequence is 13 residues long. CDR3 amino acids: CASTRQRNYEQYF. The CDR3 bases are TGTGCCAGCACCAGACAGCGAAACTACGAGCAGTACTTC.

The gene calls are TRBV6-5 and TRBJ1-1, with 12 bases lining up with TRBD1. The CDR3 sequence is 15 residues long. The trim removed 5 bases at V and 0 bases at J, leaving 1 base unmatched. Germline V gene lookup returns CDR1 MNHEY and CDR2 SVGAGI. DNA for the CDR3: TGTGCCAGCAGTGGGACAGGGGGCTTGAACACTGAAGCTTTCTTT. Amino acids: CASSGTGGLNTEAFF.

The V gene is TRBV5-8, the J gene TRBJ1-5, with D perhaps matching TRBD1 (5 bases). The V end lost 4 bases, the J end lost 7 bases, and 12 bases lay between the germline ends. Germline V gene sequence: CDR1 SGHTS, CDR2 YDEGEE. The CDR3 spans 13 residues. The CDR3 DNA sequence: TGTGCCAGCAGCACTACCTACAGGCAGCCCCAGCATTTT. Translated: CASSTTYRQPQHF. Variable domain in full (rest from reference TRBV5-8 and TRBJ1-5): EAGVTQSPTHLIKTRGQQATLRCSPISGHTSVYWYQQALGLGLQFLLWYDEGEERNRGNFPPRFSGRQFPNYSSELNVNALELEDSALYLCASSTTYRQPQHFGDGTRLSIL.

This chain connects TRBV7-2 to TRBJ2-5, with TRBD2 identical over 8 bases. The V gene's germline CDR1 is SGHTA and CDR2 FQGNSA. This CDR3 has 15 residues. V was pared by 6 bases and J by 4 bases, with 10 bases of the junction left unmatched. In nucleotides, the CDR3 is TGTGCCAGCAGATTGAGCGGGGGATTATTAGAGACCCAGTACTTC. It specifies CASRLSGGLLETQYF.

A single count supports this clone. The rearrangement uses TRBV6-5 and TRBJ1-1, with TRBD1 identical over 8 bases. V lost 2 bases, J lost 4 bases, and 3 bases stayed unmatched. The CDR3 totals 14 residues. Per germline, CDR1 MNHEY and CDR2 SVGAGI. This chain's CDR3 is CASSYRGQGTEAFF. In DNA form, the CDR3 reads TGTGCCAGCAGTTACCGCGGACAGGGCACTGAAGCTTTCTTT.

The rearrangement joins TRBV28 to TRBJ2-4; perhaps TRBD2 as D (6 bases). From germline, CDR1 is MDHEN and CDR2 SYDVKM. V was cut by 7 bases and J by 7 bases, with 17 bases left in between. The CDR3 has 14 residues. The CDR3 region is CASNAGWEANIQYF. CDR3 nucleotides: TGTGCCAGCAACGCGGGGTGGGAGGCGAACATTCAGTACTTC.

The CDR3 nucleotides read TGTGCCAGCAGCTTGGACTATGGCACAGATACGCAGTATTTT. This gives the protein CASSLDYGTDTQYF. The V call is TRBV7-2, the J call TRBJ2-3, with D possibly TRBD2 on 6 matching bases. Trimming cost V 3 bases and J 1 base, with 8 bases left between them. The CDR3 spans 14 residues. The germline V gene has CDR1 SGHTA and CDR2 FQGNSA.

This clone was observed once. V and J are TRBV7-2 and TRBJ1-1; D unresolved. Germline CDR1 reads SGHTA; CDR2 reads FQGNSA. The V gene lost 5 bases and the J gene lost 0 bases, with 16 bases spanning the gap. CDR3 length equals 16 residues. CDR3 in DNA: TGTGCCAGCAGCCCCATGGAGCTGACCATGAACACTGAAGCTTTCTTT. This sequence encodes CASSPMELTMNTEAFF.

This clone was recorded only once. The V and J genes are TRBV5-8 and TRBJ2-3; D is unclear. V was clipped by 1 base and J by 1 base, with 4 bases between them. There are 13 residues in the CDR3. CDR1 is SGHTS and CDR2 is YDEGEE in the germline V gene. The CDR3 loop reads CASSLSGTDTQYF. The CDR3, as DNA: TGTGCCAGCAGCTTGTCGGGCACAGATACGCAGTATTTT.

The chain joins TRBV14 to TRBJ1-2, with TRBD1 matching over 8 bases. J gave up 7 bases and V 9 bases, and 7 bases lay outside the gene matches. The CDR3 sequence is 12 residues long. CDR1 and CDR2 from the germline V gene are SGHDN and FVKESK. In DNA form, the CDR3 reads TGTGCCAGTAGGACAGGGCACGGTGGCTACACCTTC. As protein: CASRTGHGGYTF.

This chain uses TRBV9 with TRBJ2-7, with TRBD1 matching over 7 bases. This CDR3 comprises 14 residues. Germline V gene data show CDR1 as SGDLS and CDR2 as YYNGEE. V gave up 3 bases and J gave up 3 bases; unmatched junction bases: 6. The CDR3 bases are TGTGCCAGCAGCGCTCGGGACAGAAGCTACGAGCAGTACTTC. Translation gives CASSARDRSYEQYF.

CDR3 nucleotide sequence: TGCGCCAGCAGCCCACGGGACAGGGGACATGGCTACACCTTC. This gives the protein CASSPRDRGHGYTF. The V gene is TRBV4-1, the J gene TRBJ1-2, with 10 bases that match TRBD1. The CDR3 has 14 amino acids. With 4 bases clipped from V and 6 bases from J, the junction kept 5 bases outside the gene matches. Germline loops: CDR1 MGHRA, CDR2 YSYEKL.

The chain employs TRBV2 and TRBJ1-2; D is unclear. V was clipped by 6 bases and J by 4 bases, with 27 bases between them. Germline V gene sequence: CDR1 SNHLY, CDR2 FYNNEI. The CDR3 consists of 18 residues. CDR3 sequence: CASRPLNLGRESGYGYTF. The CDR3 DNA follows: TGTGCCAGCAGACCATTAAACCTCGGACGGGAGAGCGGCTATGGCTACACCTTC.

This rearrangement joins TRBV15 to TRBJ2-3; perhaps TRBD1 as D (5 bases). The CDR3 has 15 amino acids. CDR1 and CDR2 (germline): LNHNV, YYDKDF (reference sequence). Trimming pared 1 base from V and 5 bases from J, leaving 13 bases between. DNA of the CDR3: TGTGCCACCAGCAGAGCCGCAGGGTACAAAGATACGCAGTATTTT. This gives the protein CATSRAAGYKDTQYF.

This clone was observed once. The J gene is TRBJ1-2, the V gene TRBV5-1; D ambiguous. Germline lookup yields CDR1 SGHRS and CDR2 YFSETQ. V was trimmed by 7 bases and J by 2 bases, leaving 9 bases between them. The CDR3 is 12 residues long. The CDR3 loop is CASGEGNYGYTF. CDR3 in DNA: TGCGCCAGCGGCGAGGGCAACTATGGCTACACCTTC.

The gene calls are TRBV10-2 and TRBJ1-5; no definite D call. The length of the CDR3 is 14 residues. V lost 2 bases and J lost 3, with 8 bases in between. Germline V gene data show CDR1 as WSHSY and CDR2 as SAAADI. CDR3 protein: CASSENRSNQPQHF. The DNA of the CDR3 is TGCGCCAGCAGTGAGAATAGATCCAATCAGCCCCAGCATTTT.

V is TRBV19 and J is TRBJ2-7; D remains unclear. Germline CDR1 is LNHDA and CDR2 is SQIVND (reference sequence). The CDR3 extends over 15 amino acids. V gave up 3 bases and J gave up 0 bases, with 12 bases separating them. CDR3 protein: CASSISQAYSYEQYF. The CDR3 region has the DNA TGTGCCAGTAGTATTTCCCAGGCGTACTCCTACGAGCAGTACTTC. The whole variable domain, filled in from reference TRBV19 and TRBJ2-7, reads DGGITQSPKYLFRKEGQNVTLSCEQNLNHDAMYWYRQDPGQGLRLIYYSQIVNDFQKGDIAEGYSVSREKKESFPLTVTSAQKNPTAFYLCASSISQAYSYEQYFGPGTRLTVT.

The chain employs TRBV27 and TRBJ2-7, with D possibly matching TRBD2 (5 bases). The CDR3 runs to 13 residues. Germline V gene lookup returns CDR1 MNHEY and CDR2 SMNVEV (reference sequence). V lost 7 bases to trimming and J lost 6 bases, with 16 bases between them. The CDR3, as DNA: TGTGCCAGCAACTCCCTTACTAGATCCGAGCAGTACTTC. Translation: CASNSLTRSEQYF.

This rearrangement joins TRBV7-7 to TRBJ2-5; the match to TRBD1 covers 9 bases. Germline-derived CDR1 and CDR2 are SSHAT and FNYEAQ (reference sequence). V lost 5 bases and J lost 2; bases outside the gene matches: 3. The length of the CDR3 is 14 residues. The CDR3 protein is CASSLGTGQETQYF. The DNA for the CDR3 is TGTGCCAGCAGCCTAGGGACAGGGCAAGAGACCCAGTACTTC. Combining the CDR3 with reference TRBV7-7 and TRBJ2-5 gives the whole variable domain GAGVSQSPRYKVTKRGQDVTLRCDPISSHATLYWYQQALGQGPEFLTYFNYEAQPDKSGLPSDRFSAERPEGSISTLTIQRTEQRDSAMYRCASSLGTGQETQYFGPGTRLLVL.

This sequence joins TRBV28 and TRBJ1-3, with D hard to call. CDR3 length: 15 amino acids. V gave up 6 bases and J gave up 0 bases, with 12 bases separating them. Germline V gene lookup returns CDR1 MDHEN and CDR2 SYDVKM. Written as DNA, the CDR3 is TGTGCCAGCAGATCGGGATCGAGCTCTGGAAACACCATATATTTT. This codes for CASRSGSSSGNTIYF.

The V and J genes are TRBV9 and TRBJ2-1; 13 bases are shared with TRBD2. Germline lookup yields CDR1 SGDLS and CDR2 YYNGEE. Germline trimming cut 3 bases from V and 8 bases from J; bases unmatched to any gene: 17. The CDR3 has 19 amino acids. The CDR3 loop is CASSAGTSGKTKPPYEQFF. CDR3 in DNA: TGTGCCAGCAGCGCGGGGACTAGCGGGAAGACCAAGCCCCCCTATGAGCAGTTCTTC. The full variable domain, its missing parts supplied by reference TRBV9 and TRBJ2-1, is DSGVTQTPKHLITATGQRVTLRCSPRSGDLSVYWYQQSLDQGLQFLIQYYNGEERAKGNILERFSAQQFPDLHSELNLSSLELGDSALYFCASSAGTSGKTKPPYEQFFGPGTRLTVL.

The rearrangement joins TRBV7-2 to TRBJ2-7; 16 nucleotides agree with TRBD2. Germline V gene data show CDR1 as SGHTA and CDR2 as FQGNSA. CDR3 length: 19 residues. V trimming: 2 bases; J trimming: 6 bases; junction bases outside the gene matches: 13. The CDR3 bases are TGTGCCAGCAGCTTAAATCCCGGGACTAGCGGGAGGGTGACCAGCGAGCAGTACTTC. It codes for CASSLNPGTSGRVTSEQYF.

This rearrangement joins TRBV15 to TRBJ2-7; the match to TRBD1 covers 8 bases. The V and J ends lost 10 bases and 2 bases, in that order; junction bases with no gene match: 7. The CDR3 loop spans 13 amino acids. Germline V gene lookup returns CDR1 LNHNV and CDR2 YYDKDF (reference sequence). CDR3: CAIRQGQTYEQYF. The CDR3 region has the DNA TGTGCCATCAGACAGGGGCAAACCTACGAGCAGTACTTC.

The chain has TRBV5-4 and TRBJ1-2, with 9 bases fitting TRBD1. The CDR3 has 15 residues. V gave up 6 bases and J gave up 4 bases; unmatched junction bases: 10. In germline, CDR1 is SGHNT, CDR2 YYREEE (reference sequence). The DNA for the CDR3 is TGTGCCAGCACCGGGGACAGGGTGGGGGTCTATGGCTACACCTTC. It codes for CASTGDRVGVYGYTF. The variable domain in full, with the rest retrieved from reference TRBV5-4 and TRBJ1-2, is ETGVTQSPTHLIKTRGQQVTLRCSSQSGHNTVSWYQQALGQGPQFIFQYYREEENGRGNFPPRFSGLQFPNYSSELNVNALELDDSALYLCASTGDRVGVYGYTFGSGTRLTVV.

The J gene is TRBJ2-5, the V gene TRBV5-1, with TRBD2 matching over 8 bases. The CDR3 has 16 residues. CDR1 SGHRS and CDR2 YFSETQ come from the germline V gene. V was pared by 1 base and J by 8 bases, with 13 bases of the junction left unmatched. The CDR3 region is CASSLMTSAAQVTQYF. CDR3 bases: TGCGCCAGCAGCTTGATGACTAGCGCCGCCCAAGTAACCCAGTACTTC.

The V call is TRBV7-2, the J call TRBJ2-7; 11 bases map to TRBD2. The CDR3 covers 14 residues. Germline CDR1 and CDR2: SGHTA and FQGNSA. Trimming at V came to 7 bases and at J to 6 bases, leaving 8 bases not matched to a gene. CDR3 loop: CASNLLAGVGEQYF. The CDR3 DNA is TGTGCCAGCAATCTACTAGCGGGAGTGGGCGAGCAGTACTTC.